This T cell receptor (beta chain) was profiled in a study of cytomegalovirus exposure and HLA in healthy donors. Regarding this clone: Its antigen remains unknown.

Overall study results and limits: Among donors in an Asian-associated ancestry cluster, a later analysis reportedly found fewer N-insertions than the approximately 670-donor mean. A later analysis linked a missense variant in DCLRE1C to the trimming of TCR beta V and J genes. Investigators reported approximately 150 TCR beta chains as tied to cytomegalovirus.

Germline values: CDR1 SGHVS, CDR2 FQNEAQ. This CDR3 has 18 amino acids. Trimming cost V 5 bases and J 3 bases; bases outside gene matches: 11. The PCR made use of 60 Vbeta and 13 Jbeta primers. Original handling: Unique TCR beta chains totaled roughly 80 million in a later count, with approximately 11 million of them shared. Profiling relied on immunoSEQ multiplex PCR, and the TCRdb table lists in-frame clones only, not all of them. V and J calls and clone size come straight from that table; D and trimming were deduced from the DNA. The table records around 130,000 clones, about four fifths of them present only once.

This rearrangement joins TRBV7-8 to TRBJ2-7; 15 bases are shared with TRBD2. The sequencing input was PBMCs. This receptor was obtained from a woman between 18 and 29 years old in good health and CMV-seronegative. The CDR3 reads CASSEGLAGGRLFYEQYF. The DNA of the CDR3 is TGTGCCAGCAGCGAGGGACTAGCGGGAGGTCGGCTCTTCTACGAGCAGTACTTC. The full variable domain, with the rest looked up from reference TRBV7-8 and TRBJ2-7, is GAGVSQSPRYKVAKRGQDVALRCDPISGHVSLFWYQQALGQGPEFLTYFQNEAQLDKSGLPSDRFFAERPEGSVSTLKIQRTQQEDSAVYLCASSEGLAGGRLFYEQYFGPGTRLTVT.